The rows below give T cell receptor beta chains drawn from one sample of a study of blood T cell repertoires in COVID-19. Repertoires were generated with immunoSEQ multiplex PCR, while TCRdb's copy carries only in-frame clones and drops some. The table records about 70,000 clones, 85% of them present only once. The sequenced sample consisted of peripheral blood. The receptor source for this set is a man older than 75 with acute or convalescent COVID-19. Both conserved end residues are part of each CDR3.

cdr3_aa v_call
CATSDPSRGLMSYTF TRBV24-1
CASTETGGGYNEQFF TRBV6-1
CATSEPRENTGELFF TRBV24-1
CASRPGTGVGKLFF TRBV6-5
CASSSRVNYGYTF TRBV5-1
CASSLAGTGYEKLFF TRBV7-9
CASSQIDRSFNSPLHF TRBV4-1
CASSYSKQGAAYGYTF TRBV6-5
CASSPLGAQAQHF TRBV12-3/TRBV12-4
CATQPRDRGLYEQYF TRBV15
CASTGSVLSGNTIYF TRBV2
CATSRDLAVRSYEQYF TRBV15
CATYRANEQYF TRBV6-5
CATSDSKGRDRAYEQYF TRBV24-1
CASSAGQARGVTEAFF TRBV2
CASSQALSGTSYNEQFF TRBV4-2
CASSAGTSFGGEQFF TRBV7-2
CASSATGVVGEKLFF TRBV9
CAIRGAGGNYGYTF TRBV6-5
CASSVADWASYEQYF TRBV9
CATSDPGQGNTIYF TRBV24-1
CSVAGTSDEQFF TRBV29-1
CASSVDGSYGYTF TRBV9
CASSQGGSSYEQYF TRBV7-2
CASSRSFLSYEQYF TRBV7-8
CASSRDDNQPQHF TRBV18
CATSRRYNQPQHF TRBV15
CATSGGRPTYNEQFF TRBV24-1
CSVGLAGTGELFF TRBV29-1
CASSFGTGDTEAFF TRBV11-1
CASSITSATSSYEQYF TRBV19
CSVASGPEAFF TRBV29-1
CASTRSYNEQFF TRBV5-8
CATSDTRTGRIYF TRBV24-1
CAISQAGQSTDTQYF TRBV10-3
CASSPGTLYTQITDTQYF TRBV5-1
CASSKVGNQGAYNSPLHF TRBV21-1
CASSSLVLKNIQYF TRBV6-5
CAAQRGTQVEQFF TRBV6-6
CASSYLGSSGNTIYF TRBV6-5
CASSSRGGKETQYF TRBV7-2
CASSIAGGPYEQYF TRBV19